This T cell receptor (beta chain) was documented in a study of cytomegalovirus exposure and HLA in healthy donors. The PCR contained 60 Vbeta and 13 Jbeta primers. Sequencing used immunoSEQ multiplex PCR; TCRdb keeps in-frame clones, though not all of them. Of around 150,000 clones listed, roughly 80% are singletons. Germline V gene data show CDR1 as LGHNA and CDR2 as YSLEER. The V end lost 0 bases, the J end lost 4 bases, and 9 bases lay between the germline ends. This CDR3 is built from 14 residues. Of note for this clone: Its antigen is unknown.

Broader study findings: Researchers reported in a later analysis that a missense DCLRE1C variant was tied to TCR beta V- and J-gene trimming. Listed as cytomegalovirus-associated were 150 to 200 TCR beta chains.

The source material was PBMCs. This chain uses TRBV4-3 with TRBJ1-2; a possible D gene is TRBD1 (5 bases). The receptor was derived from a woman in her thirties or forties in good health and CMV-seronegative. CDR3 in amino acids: CASSQDSQGYGYTF. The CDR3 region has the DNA TGCGCCAGCAGCCAAGACTCGCAGGGCTATGGCTACACCTTC.